Listed below are T cell receptor beta chains from one sample, sequenced in a study of shared clonotypes between healthy human individuals. TCRdb's copy holds only in-frame clones and misses some; the assay was immunoSEQ multiplex PCR. The profile shows around 2.5 million clones, roughly 93% of them singletons. The sequenced material came from naive CD4+ T cells from PBMCs. These TCRs come from a man between 18 and 35 years old in good health. Some clones in this sample may be carry-over from other donors' samples. CDR3s include the opening cysteine and the closing phenylalanine or tryptophan. D genes are given only for firm matches. Rows may omit the clone size; those that give it use once, few, many or a size class.

d_call,clone_size,v_call,j_call,cdr3_aa,cdr3_nt
NA,NA,TRBV7-9,TRBJ1-4,CASSPGVGATNEKLFF,TGTGCCAGCAGCCCGGGTGTCGGGGCAACTAATGAAAAACTGTTTTTT
NA,NA,TRBV7-2,TRBJ2-3,CASSSGREDTQYF,TGTGCCAGCAGCTCGGGACGGGAAGATACGCAGTATTTT
NA,NA,TRBV21-1,TRBJ2-5,CASSKALCWHAQETQYF,TGTGCCAGCAGCAAAGCGCTTTGTTGGCACGCTCAAGAGACCCAGTACTTC
TRBD1,NA,TRBV7-2,TRBJ2-5,CASSPRQGETQYF,TGTGCCAGCAGCCCGCGACAGGGAGAGACCCAGTACTTC
NA,NA,TRBV18,TRBJ2-2,CASSPRDTGELFF,TGTGCCAGCTCGCCTCGGGACACCGGGGAGCTGTTTTTT
NA,NA,TRBV29-1,TRBJ2-3,CSVAGGISDTQYF,TGCAGCGTTGCCGGGGGCATATCAGATACGCAGTATTTT
NA,NA,TRBV19,TRBJ2-7,CASSMRGGAYEQYF,TGTGCCAGTAGTATGAGGGGGGGAGCCTACGAGCAGTACTTC
TRBD2,NA,TRBV5-1,TRBJ2-3,CASSLALAGLSTDTQYF,TGCGCCAGCAGCTTGGCCCTAGCGGGGCTTAGCACAGATACGCAGTATTTT
NA,NA,TRBV7-2,TRBJ2-1,CASSPIAEDSYNEQFF,TGTGCCAGCAGCCCCATAGCTGAGGATTCCTACAATGAGCAGTTCTTC
TRBD1,NA,TRBV7-9,TRBJ1-2,CASSFGQGALYTF,TGTGCCAGCAGCTTTGGACAGGGGGCTTTGTACACCTTC
NA,NA,TRBV29-1,TRBJ2-1,CSVPQGLTRLQNEQFF,TGCAGCGTTCCCCAGGGACTGACTAGGCTACAAAATGAGCAGTTCTTC
TRBD2,NA,TRBV29-1,TRBJ2-5,CSVEGLAGKETQYF,TGCAGCGTTGAAGGACTAGCGGGAAAGGAGACCCAGTACTTC
TRBD1,NA,TRBV23-1,TRBJ1-5,CASSQTGDSNQPQHF,TGCGCCAGCAGTCAGACAGGGGATAGCAATCAGCCCCAGCATTTT
NA,once,TRBV19,TRBJ1-2,CASSRSGLANYGYTF,TGTGCCAGTAGCCGCTCAGGGTTAGCTAACTATGGCTACACCTTC
NA,NA,TRBV28,TRBJ2-3,CASKARPSYTDTQYF,TGTGCCAGCAAGGCGCGTCCCTCTTACACAGATACGCAGTATTTT
TRBD1,NA,TRBV2,TRBJ2-7,CASARGTGEAEQYF,TGTGCCAGTGCCCGGGGGACAGGGGAGGCCGAGCAGTACTTC
NA,NA,TRBV19,TRBJ2-7,CASSLVGEPHEQYF,TGTGCCAGTAGTTTGGTGGGAGAACCCCACGAGCAGTACTTC
NA,once,TRBV7-3,TRBJ2-3,CASSSLARGTDTQYF,TGTGCCAGCAGCTCCCTAGCGCGGGGCACAGATACGCAGTATTTT
NA,NA,TRBV9,TRBJ2-1,CASSAQLVPTYNEQFF,TGTGCCAGCAGCGCCCAATTAGTTCCCACCTACAATGAGCAGTTCTTC
NA,NA,TRBV28,TRBJ2-5,CASSSNSGLQTETQYF,TGTGCCAGCAGTTCCAACTCCGGGCTCCAGACGGAGACCCAGTACTTC
NA,NA,TRBV27,TRBJ1-3,CASSFRESGNTIYF,TGTGCCAGCAGTTTTCGCGAATCTGGAAACACCATATATTTT
NA,NA,TRBV7-2,TRBJ1-2,CASSLGYVNYGYTF,TGTGCCAGCAGCTTAGGGTACGTCAACTATGGCTACACCTTC
NA,NA,TRBV5-1,TRBJ1-4,CASSSNPTTNEKLFF,TGCGCCAGCAGCTCGAACCCCACAACTAATGAAAAACTGTTTTTT